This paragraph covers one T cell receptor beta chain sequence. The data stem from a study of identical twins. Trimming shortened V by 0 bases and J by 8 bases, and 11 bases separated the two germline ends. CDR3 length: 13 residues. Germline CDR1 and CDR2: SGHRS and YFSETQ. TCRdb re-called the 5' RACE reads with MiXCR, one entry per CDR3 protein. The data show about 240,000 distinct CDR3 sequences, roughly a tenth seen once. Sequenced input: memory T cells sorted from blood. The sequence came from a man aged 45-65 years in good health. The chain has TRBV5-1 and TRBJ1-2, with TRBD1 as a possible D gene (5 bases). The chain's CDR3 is CASSLEGPRGYTF. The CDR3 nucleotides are TGCGCCAGCAGCTTGGAGGGACCTCGAGGCTACACCTTC.